This TCR beta chain originates from a study of beta chain features in type 1 diabetes. General observations from the study: Cells that show high TCR expression could be over-represented by cDNA sequencing.

Expressed TCRB transcripts got sequenced, as all isolated RNA was reverse transcribed. The protocol was immunoSEQ multiplex PCR, while the TCRdb copy is restricted to in-frame clones and leaves out a portion. Of some 500,000 clones listed, roughly 10% were seen once; the top ten hold 0.045% to 0.06%. About this clone: Its antigen is currently unknown.

The CDR3 extends over 15 amino acids. Germline-derived CDR1 and CDR2 are SGHDT and YYEEEE. V gave up 4 bases and J gave up 7 bases; unmatched junction bases: 5. On average, the one heparinised blood draw given by each donor was around 110 mL. Sequencing was carried out using naive CD4+ T cells from blood. The TCR comes from a woman aged 18-30 years in good health. This chain connects TRBV5-6 to TRBJ1-6; 10 bases are shared with TRBD1. For the CDR3, the DNA is TGTGCCAGCAGCCAATCGGGACAGGGGAATTCACCCCTCCACTTT. It codes for CASSQSGQGNSPLHF.